This is a list of T cell receptor beta chains from one sample in a study of blood T cell repertoires in COVID-19. The data were produced by immunoSEQ multiplex PCR, yet TCRdb's version contains in-frame clones alone and is incomplete. The table has about 400,000 clones, approximately 86% seen once; the top ten hold under 8.5%. The source material was peripheral blood. These receptors all stem from a woman aged 55 to 70 with COVID-19, enrolled during active disease. The CDR3 runs from the conserved cysteine through the conserved F or W. D genes are given only for firm matches. Clone size, where shown, is once, few, many, or a class for clones that have expanded.

d_call: NA; j_call: TRBJ1-4; clone_size: NA; v_call: TRBV29-1; cdr3_length: 12; cdr3_nt: TGCAGCGTTGACAGGGGAAATGAAAAACTGTTTTTT; cdr3_aa: CSVDRGNEKLFF
d_call: TRBD1; j_call: TRBJ1-2; clone_size: NA; v_call: TRBV19; cdr3_length: 16; cdr3_nt: TGTGCCAGTAAAAAGGGGGCGGGACAGATGGCCTATGGCTACACCTTC; cdr3_aa: CASKKGAGQMAYGYTF
d_call: NA; j_call: TRBJ1-2; clone_size: NA; v_call: TRBV2; cdr3_length: 12; cdr3_nt: TGTGCCAGCAGTGAAGGGGCCTATGGCTACACCTTC; cdr3_aa: CASSEGAYGYTF
d_call: TRBD1; j_call: TRBJ2-7; clone_size: NA; v_call: TRBV10-3; cdr3_length: 15; cdr3_nt: TGTGCCATCAGGGACAGGGGAACAGAGGTCTACGAGCAGTACTTC; cdr3_aa: CAIRDRGTEVYEQYF
d_call: TRBD1; j_call: TRBJ1-3; clone_size: NA; v_call: TRBV5-1; cdr3_length: 17; cdr3_nt: TGCGCCAGCAGCTTCACACCGGGACAGGGGACTGGAAACACCATATATTTT; cdr3_aa: CASSFTPGQGTGNTIYF
d_call: NA; j_call: TRBJ1-2; clone_size: NA; v_call: TRBV30; cdr3_length: 17; cdr3_nt: TGTGCCTGGAGTAGCACGATTGACAGGTACCTACTGCGTGGCTACACCTTC; cdr3_aa: CAWSSTIDRYLLRGYTF
d_call: NA; j_call: TRBJ1-1; clone_size: NA; v_call: TRBV13; cdr3_length: 17; cdr3_nt: TGTGCCAGCAGCTCCGGACCAGGGATCGGAACGAACACTGAAGCTTTCTTT; cdr3_aa: CASSSGPGIGTNTEAFF
d_call: TRBD1; j_call: TRBJ2-5; clone_size: few; v_call: TRBV9; cdr3_length: 14; cdr3_nt: TGTGCCAGCAGCGTAGCCACAGGGGTAGAGACCCAGTACTTC; cdr3_aa: CASSVATGVETQYF
d_call: TRBD1; j_call: TRBJ2-7; clone_size: NA; v_call: TRBV13; cdr3_length: 15; cdr3_nt: TGTGCCAGCAGCTGGACAGGAAGTGGGTCCTACGAGCAGTACTTC; cdr3_aa: CASSWTGSGSYEQYF
d_call: TRBD1; j_call: TRBJ1-5; clone_size: NA; v_call: TRBV7-2; cdr3_length: 18; cdr3_nt: TGTGCCAGCAGCCTACGATCAAAGGACAGGGGGCACAATCAGCCCCAGCATTTT; cdr3_aa: CASSLRSKDRGHNQPQHF
d_call: TRBD1; j_call: TRBJ1-5; clone_size: NA; v_call: TRBV7-9; cdr3_length: 16; cdr3_nt: TGTGCCAGCAGCTTAACCGGGACAGGGGGAAATCAGCCCCAGCATTTT; cdr3_aa: CASSLTGTGGNQPQHF
d_call: NA; j_call: TRBJ1-5; clone_size: NA; v_call: TRBV28; cdr3_length: 17; cdr3_nt: TGTGCCAGCAGTTTCCTCTCGGACACAGTGGAAAGTCAGCCCCAGCATTTT; cdr3_aa: CASSFLSDTVESQPQHF
d_call: TRBD2; j_call: TRBJ2-5; clone_size: NA; v_call: TRBV7-2; cdr3_length: 14; cdr3_nt: TGTGCCAGCTTAGGCCGGGGGGGGAAGGAGACCCAGTACTTC; cdr3_aa: CASLGRGGKETQYF
d_call: NA; j_call: TRBJ2-5; clone_size: NA; v_call: TRBV6-5; cdr3_length: 11; cdr3_nt: TGTGCCAGCAGTTACCTGGAGACCCAGTACTTC; cdr3_aa: CASSYLETQYF
d_call: NA; j_call: TRBJ2-1; clone_size: NA; v_call: TRBV27; cdr3_length: 13; cdr3_nt: TGTGCCACCCTTGACCTCGTAGCTGGTGAGCAGTTCTTC; cdr3_aa: CATLDLVAGEQFF
d_call: NA; j_call: TRBJ1-1; clone_size: NA; v_call: TRBV5-1; cdr3_length: 16; cdr3_nt: TGCGCCAGCAGCTTGGCCCAGGGAAGATTGAGCACTGAAGCTTTCTTT; cdr3_aa: CASSLAQGRLSTEAFF
d_call: TRBD2; j_call: TRBJ2-1; clone_size: few; v_call: TRBV5-1; cdr3_length: 13; cdr3_nt: TGCGCCAGCAGCCTGACTAGCGGCAATGAGCAGTTCTTC; cdr3_aa: CASSLTSGNEQFF
d_call: NA; j_call: TRBJ1-2; clone_size: NA; v_call: TRBV7-9; cdr3_length: 16; cdr3_nt: TGTGCCAGCAGCCCGTACGGGACTGAAGCTAACTATGGCTACACCTTC; cdr3_aa: CASSPYGTEANYGYTF
d_call: TRBD2; j_call: TRBJ2-5; clone_size: once; v_call: TRBV2; cdr3_length: 15; cdr3_nt: TGTGCCAGCAGTAGGGCTAGCGGGGCGCAAGAGACCCAGTACTTC; cdr3_aa: CASSRASGAQETQYF
d_call: NA; j_call: TRBJ1-2; clone_size: NA; v_call: TRBV9; cdr3_length: 14; cdr3_nt: TGTGCCAGCAGCGTAACGTGGGAGGGCTATGGCTACACCTTC; cdr3_aa: CASSVTWEGYGYTF
d_call: TRBD1; j_call: TRBJ2-3; clone_size: NA; v_call: TRBV7-2; cdr3_length: 15; cdr3_nt: TGTGCCAGCAGTACCGGGACAGGCTCCACAGATACGCAGTATTTT; cdr3_aa: CASSTGTGSTDTQYF
d_call: NA; j_call: TRBJ2-5; clone_size: NA; v_call: TRBV27; cdr3_length: 13; cdr3_nt: TGTGCCAGCAGAGGCAGGGCTCGAGAGACCCAGTACTTC; cdr3_aa: CASRGRARETQYF
d_call: NA; j_call: TRBJ2-5; clone_size: NA; v_call: TRBV6-6; cdr3_length: 14; cdr3_nt: TGTGCCAGCACTAACAGGGCCGCCCAAGAGACCCAGTACTTC; cdr3_aa: CASTNRAAQETQYF
d_call: NA; j_call: TRBJ1-5; clone_size: NA; v_call: TRBV12-5; cdr3_length: 13; cdr3_nt: TGTGCTAGTGGTTTGGAGGGGAATCAGCCCCAGCATTTT; cdr3_aa: CASGLEGNQPQHF
d_call: NA; j_call: TRBJ2-7; clone_size: NA; v_call: TRBV7-3; cdr3_length: 13; cdr3_nt: TGTGCCAGCAGCTTTATTAAGGGAGCCGAGCAGTACTTC; cdr3_aa: CASSFIKGAEQYF
d_call: NA; j_call: TRBJ1-2; clone_size: NA; v_call: TRBV19; cdr3_length: 14; cdr3_nt: TGTGCCAGCAATAGACAGATTTCTTCCTATGGCTACACCTTC; cdr3_aa: CASNRQISSYGYTF
d_call: TRBD2; j_call: TRBJ2-1; clone_size: NA; v_call: TRBV9; cdr3_length: 18; cdr3_nt: TGTGCCAGCAGCGACACTGGGACTAGCGGGGGGTCCTACAATGAGCAGTTCTTC; cdr3_aa: CASSDTGTSGGSYNEQFF
d_call: NA; j_call: TRBJ1-1; clone_size: NA; v_call: TRBV27; cdr3_length: 13; cdr3_nt: TGTGCCAGCAGTTTATCTGGTAGATATGAAGCTTTCTTT; cdr3_aa: CASSLSGRYEAFF
d_call: TRBD1; j_call: TRBJ1-1; clone_size: once; v_call: TRBV2; cdr3_length: 13; cdr3_nt: TGTGCCACCCACAGGGGGCGGAAGACTGAAGCTTTCTTT; cdr3_aa: CATHRGRKTEAFF
d_call: NA; j_call: TRBJ1-3; clone_size: NA; v_call: TRBV6-1; cdr3_length: 18; cdr3_nt: TGTGCCAGCAGTGCCCTTCCTAAGCGGGGGTCGGGAGGAAACACCATATATTTT; cdr3_aa: CASSALPKRGSGGNTIYF
d_call: TRBD2; j_call: TRBJ2-2; clone_size: NA; v_call: TRBV9; cdr3_length: 15; cdr3_nt: TGTGCCAGCAGCGTAGATCTAGCGGGGGGCGGGGAGCTGTTTTTT; cdr3_aa: CASSVDLAGGGELFF
d_call: NA; j_call: TRBJ1-1; clone_size: NA; v_call: TRBV10-3; cdr3_length: 11; cdr3_nt: TGTGCCATCAGAGCGGGCACTGAAGCTTTCTTT; cdr3_aa: CAIRAGTEAFF
d_call: TRBD1; j_call: TRBJ2-3; clone_size: NA; v_call: TRBV3-1/TRBV3-2; cdr3_length: 13; cdr3_nt: TGTGCCAGCAGCCAAGATACAGGGGGCATTCCGTATTTT; cdr3_aa: CASSQDTGGIPYF
d_call: NA; j_call: TRBJ1-1; clone_size: NA; v_call: TRBV5-1; cdr3_length: 17; cdr3_nt: TGCGCCAGCAGCTTGTGGAATGCAGGGGTCGGCCCCTTTGAAGCTTTCTTT; cdr3_aa: CASSLWNAGVGPFEAFF
d_call: NA; j_call: TRBJ1-1; clone_size: NA; v_call: TRBV30; cdr3_length: 15; cdr3_nt: TGTGCCTGGAGTGACTACGGCAGGGGCGGCACTGAAGCTTTCTTT; cdr3_aa: CAWSDYGRGGTEAFF
d_call: NA; j_call: TRBJ2-7; clone_size: NA; v_call: TRBV2; cdr3_length: 13; cdr3_nt: TGTGCCAGCAGGGGGACAAGGACCTACGAGCAGTACTTC; cdr3_aa: CASRGTRTYEQYF
d_call: TRBD2; j_call: TRBJ2-1; clone_size: NA; v_call: TRBV11-2; cdr3_length: 16; cdr3_nt: TGTGCCAGCAGCTCCAGCCAAGCGGGGGGGCCCAATGAGCAGTTCTTC; cdr3_aa: CASSSSQAGGPNEQFF
d_call: TRBD1; j_call: TRBJ1-4; clone_size: NA; v_call: TRBV4-2; cdr3_length: 16; cdr3_nt: TGTGCCAGCAGCCAAGAAAGCGTTCGGACAGGCGCCCCCCCAAATTTT; cdr3_aa: CASSQESVRTGAPPNF
d_call: NA; j_call: TRBJ2-5; clone_size: NA; v_call: TRBV5-1; cdr3_length: 15; cdr3_nt: TGCGCCAGCAGCCCGTCTGGGTGGAGCCAAGAGACCCAGTACTTC; cdr3_aa: CASSPSGWSQETQYF
d_call: NA; j_call: TRBJ1-1; clone_size: NA; v_call: TRBV12-3/TRBV12-4; cdr3_length: 13; cdr3_nt: TGTGCCAGCAGTTTGAACAGGAACACTGAAGCTTTCTTT; cdr3_aa: CASSLNRNTEAFF
d_call: TRBD1; j_call: TRBJ2-6; clone_size: NA; v_call: TRBV14; cdr3_length: 16; cdr3_nt: TGTGCCAGCACAGGGGGTGAACGCTCTGGGGCCAACGTCCTGACTTTC; cdr3_aa: CASTGGERSGANVLTF
d_call: NA; j_call: TRBJ1-3; clone_size: NA; v_call: TRBV5-1; cdr3_length: 15; cdr3_nt: TGCGCCAGCAGCTTGGACTTGGGCTCCGGAAACACCATATATTTT; cdr3_aa: CASSLDLGSGNTIYF
d_call: NA; j_call: TRBJ1-1; clone_size: NA; v_call: TRBV4-2; cdr3_length: 14; cdr3_nt: TGTGCCAGCAGCCCCGTGGGCCTTAGCACTGAAGCTTTCTTT; cdr3_aa: CASSPVGLSTEAFF
d_call: TRBD1; j_call: TRBJ1-2; clone_size: few; v_call: TRBV6-5; cdr3_length: 16; cdr3_nt: TGTGCCAGCAGTTACTCAGGACAGGGTCCTAGCTATGGCTACACCTTC; cdr3_aa: CASSYSGQGPSYGYTF
d_call: NA; j_call: TRBJ2-1; clone_size: NA; v_call: TRBV3-1/TRBV3-2; cdr3_length: 15; cdr3_nt: TGTGCCAGCAGCCAAGAGTCCCCGTCCTACAATGAGCAGTTCTTC; cdr3_aa: CASSQESPSYNEQFF
d_call: TRBD1; j_call: TRBJ2-7; clone_size: NA; v_call: TRBV2; cdr3_length: 15; cdr3_nt: TGTGCCAGCACCTCTTCAGGGGGAACCTCCTACGAGCAGTACTTC; cdr3_aa: CASTSSGGTSYEQYF
d_call: NA; j_call: TRBJ1-5; clone_size: NA; v_call: TRBV27; cdr3_length: 13; cdr3_nt: TGTGCCAGCGGATGGACAGGCAATCAGCCCCAGCATTTT; cdr3_aa: CASGWTGNQPQHF
d_call: TRBD1; j_call: TRBJ2-7; clone_size: NA; v_call: TRBV15; cdr3_length: 15; cdr3_nt: TGTGCCACCAGCGCTAGGGCCGAGGGGGCGAACGAGCAGTACTTC; cdr3_aa: CATSARAEGANEQYF
d_call: NA; j_call: TRBJ2-1; clone_size: NA; v_call: TRBV11-3; cdr3_length: 17; cdr3_nt: TGTGCCAGCAGCTTAGAGTGGGGAGTGGAGGGGCACGATGAGCAGTTCTTC; cdr3_aa: CASSLEWGVEGHDEQFF
d_call: NA; j_call: TRBJ2-5; clone_size: NA; v_call: TRBV24-1; cdr3_length: 16; cdr3_nt: TGTGCCACCAGTGACCCCCGGAGCTCCAACCAAGAGACCCAGTACTTC; cdr3_aa: CATSDPRSSNQETQYF
d_call: TRBD2; j_call: TRBJ2-2; clone_size: NA; v_call: TRBV4-3; cdr3_length: 18; cdr3_nt: TGCGCCAGCAGCCAAGGACTAGCGGGGGACGCGAACACCGGGGAGCTGTTTTTT; cdr3_aa: CASSQGLAGDANTGELFF
d_call: NA; j_call: TRBJ1-5; clone_size: NA; v_call: TRBV6-2/TRBV6-3; cdr3_length: 14; cdr3_nt: TGTGCCAGCAGTTACCCCATGTTAGCTGCGCCCCAGCATTTT; cdr3_aa: CASSYPMLAAPQHF
d_call: TRBD1; j_call: TRBJ1-2; clone_size: NA; v_call: TRBV11-2; cdr3_length: 14; cdr3_nt: TGTGCCAGCAGCACCCGACAGGGAACCTATGGCTACACCTTC; cdr3_aa: CASSTRQGTYGYTF
d_call: TRBD1; j_call: TRBJ1-5; clone_size: NA; v_call: TRBV6-6; cdr3_length: 16; cdr3_nt: TGTGCCAGCAGGCGACAGGGGGTTAGGAGCAATCAGCCCCAGCATTTT; cdr3_aa: CASRRQGVRSNQPQHF
d_call: TRBD1; j_call: TRBJ2-2; clone_size: NA; v_call: TRBV5-4; cdr3_length: 17; cdr3_nt: TGTGCCAGCAGCTACCCCTGGACAGGGAAACGCACCGGGGAGCTGTTTTTT; cdr3_aa: CASSYPWTGKRTGELFF
d_call: TRBD1; j_call: TRBJ1-1; clone_size: once; v_call: TRBV6-5; cdr3_length: 14; cdr3_nt: TGTGCCAGCGCACGACAGGGTAGCGACACTGAAGCTTTCTTT; cdr3_aa: CASARQGSDTEAFF
d_call: TRBD1; j_call: TRBJ2-7; clone_size: NA; v_call: TRBV9; cdr3_length: 15; cdr3_nt: TGTGCCAGCAGCCCAGCCGGGACAGGGGGGTACGAGCAGTACTTC; cdr3_aa: CASSPAGTGGYEQYF